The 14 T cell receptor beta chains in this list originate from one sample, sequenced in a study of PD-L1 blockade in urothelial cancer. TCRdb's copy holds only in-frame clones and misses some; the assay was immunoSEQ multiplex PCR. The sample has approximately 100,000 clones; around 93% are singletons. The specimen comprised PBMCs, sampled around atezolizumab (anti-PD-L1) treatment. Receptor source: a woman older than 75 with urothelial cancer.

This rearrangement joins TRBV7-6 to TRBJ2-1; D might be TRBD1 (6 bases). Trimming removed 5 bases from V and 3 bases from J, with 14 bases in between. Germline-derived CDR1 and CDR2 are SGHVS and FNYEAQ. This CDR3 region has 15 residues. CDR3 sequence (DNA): TGTGCCAGCAGCCCTAGGGGGAGCCGCTACAATGAGCAGTTCTTC. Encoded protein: CASSPRGSRYNEQFF.

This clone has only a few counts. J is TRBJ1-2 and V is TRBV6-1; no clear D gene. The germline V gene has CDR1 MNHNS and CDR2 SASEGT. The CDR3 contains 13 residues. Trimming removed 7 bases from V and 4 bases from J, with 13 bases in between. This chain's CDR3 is CASKEGTFYGYTF. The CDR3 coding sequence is TGTGCCAGCAAAGAGGGAACCTTCTATGGCTACACCTTC.

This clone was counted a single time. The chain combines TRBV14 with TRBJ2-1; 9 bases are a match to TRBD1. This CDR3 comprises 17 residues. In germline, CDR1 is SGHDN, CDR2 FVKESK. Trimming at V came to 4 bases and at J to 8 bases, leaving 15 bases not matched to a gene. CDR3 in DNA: TGTGCCAGCAGCCTGAAGGGTCCGGGACAGGGTCCGGATGAGCAGTTCTTC. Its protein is CASSLKGPGQGPDEQFF.

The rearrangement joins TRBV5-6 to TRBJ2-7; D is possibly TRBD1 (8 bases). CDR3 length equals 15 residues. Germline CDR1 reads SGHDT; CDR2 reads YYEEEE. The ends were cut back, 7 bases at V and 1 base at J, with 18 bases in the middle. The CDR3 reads CASGLDRGGSYEQYF. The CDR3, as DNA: TGTGCCAGCGGACTCGACAGGGGAGGGTCCTACGAGCAGTACTTC.

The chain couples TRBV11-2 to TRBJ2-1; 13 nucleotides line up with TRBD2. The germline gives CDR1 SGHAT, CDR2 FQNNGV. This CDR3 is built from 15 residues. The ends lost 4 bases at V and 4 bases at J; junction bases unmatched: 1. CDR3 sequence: CASSSGLAGYNEQFF. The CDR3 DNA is TGTGCCAGCAGCTCGGGACTAGCGGGGTACAATGAGCAGTTCTTC.

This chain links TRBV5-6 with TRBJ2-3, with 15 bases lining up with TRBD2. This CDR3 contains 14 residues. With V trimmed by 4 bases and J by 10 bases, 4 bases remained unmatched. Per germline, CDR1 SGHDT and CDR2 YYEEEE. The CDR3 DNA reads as TGTGCCAGCAGCCAGGGACTAGCGGGAGGTTCGCAGTATTTT. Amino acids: CASSQGLAGGSQYF.

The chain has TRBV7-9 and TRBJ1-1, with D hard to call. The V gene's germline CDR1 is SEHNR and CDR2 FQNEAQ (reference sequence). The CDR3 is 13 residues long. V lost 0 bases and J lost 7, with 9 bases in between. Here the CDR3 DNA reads TGTGCCAGCAGCTTAGCGGGAGGAATTGAAGCTTTCTTT. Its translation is CASSLAGGIEAFF.

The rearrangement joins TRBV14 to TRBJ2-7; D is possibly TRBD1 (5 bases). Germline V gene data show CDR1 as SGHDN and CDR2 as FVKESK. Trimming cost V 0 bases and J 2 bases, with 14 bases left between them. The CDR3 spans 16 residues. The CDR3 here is CASSQDWGRVPYEQYF. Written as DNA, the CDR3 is TGTGCCAGCAGCCAAGATTGGGGCAGAGTCCCCTACGAGCAGTACTTC.

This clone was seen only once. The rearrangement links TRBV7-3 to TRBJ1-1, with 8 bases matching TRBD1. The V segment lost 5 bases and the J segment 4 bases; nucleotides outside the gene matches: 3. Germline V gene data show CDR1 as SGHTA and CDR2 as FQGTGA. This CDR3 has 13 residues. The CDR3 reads CASSAGQGTEAFF. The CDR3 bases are TGTGCCAGCAGCGCAGGACAGGGCACTGAAGCTTTCTTT.

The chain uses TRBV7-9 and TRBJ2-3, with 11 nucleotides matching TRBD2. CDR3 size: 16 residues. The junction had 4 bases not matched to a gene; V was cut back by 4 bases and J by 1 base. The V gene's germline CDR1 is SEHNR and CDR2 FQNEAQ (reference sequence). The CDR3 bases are TGTGCCAGCAGCTCGGGACTAGCGGTTGGCACAGATACGCAGTATTTT. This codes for CASSSGLAVGTDTQYF.

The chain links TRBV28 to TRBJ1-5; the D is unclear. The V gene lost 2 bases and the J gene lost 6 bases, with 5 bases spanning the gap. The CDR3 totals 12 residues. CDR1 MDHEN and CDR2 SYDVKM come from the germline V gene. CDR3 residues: CASSLNLQPQHF. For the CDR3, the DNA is TGTGCCAGCAGTTTAAATCTTCAGCCCCAGCATTTT.

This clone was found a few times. CDR3: CASSLVPGINGELFF. CDR3 nucleotides: TGTGCCAGCAGTTTAGTCCCAGGAATTAACGGGGAGCTGTTTTTT. The V and J genes are TRBV28 and TRBJ2-2; D gene unclear. The CDR3 runs 15 residues. Germline CDR1 reads MDHEN; CDR2 reads SYDVKM. Between the trimmed V and J ends, which lost 2 bases and 7 bases, there was a span of 14 bases.

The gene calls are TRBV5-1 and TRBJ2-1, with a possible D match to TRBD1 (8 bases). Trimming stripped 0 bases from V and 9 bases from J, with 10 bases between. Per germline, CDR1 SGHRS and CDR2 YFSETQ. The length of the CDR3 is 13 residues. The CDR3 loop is CASSLDRGGEQFF. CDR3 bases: TGCGCCAGCAGCTTGGACAGGGGGGGTGAGCAGTTCTTC. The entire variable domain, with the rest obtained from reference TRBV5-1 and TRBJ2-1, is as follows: KAGVTQTPRYLIKTRGQQVTLSCSPISGHRSVSWYQQTPGQGLQFLFEYFSETQRNKGNFPGRFSGRQFSNSRSEMNVSTLELGDSALYLCASSLDRGGEQFFGPGTRLTVL.

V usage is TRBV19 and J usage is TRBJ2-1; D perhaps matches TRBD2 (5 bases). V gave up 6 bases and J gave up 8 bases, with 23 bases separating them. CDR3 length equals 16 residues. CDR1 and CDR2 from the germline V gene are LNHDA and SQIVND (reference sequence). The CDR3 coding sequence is TGTGCCAGTAGGGACCCTACGTCTAGCTCGCTCCATGAGCAGTTCTTC. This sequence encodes CASRDPTSSSLHEQFF.